Detailed here is one T cell receptor beta chain. What it recognizes is unknown. Losses at the gene ends were 5 bases for V and 8 bases for J; bases not matched to a gene: 13. Germline CDR1 reads SNHLY; CDR2 reads FYNNEI. The CDR3 has 16 amino acids. Profiling relied on immunoSEQ multiplex PCR, and the TCRdb table lists in-frame clones only, not all of them. The sample holds about 110,000 clones; 90% are singletons and the top ten take around 0.35%. This entry is derived from a study of Tregs in tolerant kidney transplant recipients. Study findings and constraints: Expanding Tregs on activated donor B cells appeared to best identify donor-specific TCRbeta clones. In tolerant patients, donor-specific Tregs outgrew total Tregs, suggesting antigen-driven expansion.

The source of this sequence is a human donor who received a combined kidney and bone marrow transplant. The chain uses TRBV2 and TRBJ1-5; TRBD1 agrees at 9 bases. The sequenced sample was CD4+ T cells from blood, obtained before the transplant. CDR3 coding DNA: TGTGCCAGCAGTAAATTAAGAACAGGGGGCGGGGAGCCCCAGCATTTT. It encodes CASSKLRTGGGEPQHF.